This T cell receptor beta chain was profiled in a study of shared clonotypes between healthy human individuals. Whole-study findings and limits: The small donor group covered limited genetic and exposure diversity.

Naive CD8 cells were CD45RO-negative, positively selected for CCR7, excluding terminally differentiated effector memory CD45RA+ cells. None of the donors, who were healthy HIV-negative adults, had recently had acute infections or vaccinations. Profiled with immunoSEQ multiplex PCR; TCRdb holds only in-frame clones, not every one. In the table there are under 2,000,000 clones, about 95% of which are singletons. The CDR3 totals 14 residues. Germline V gene data show CDR1 as MNHNS and CDR2 as SASEGT. Germline trimming cut 5 bases from V and 6 bases from J; bases unmatched to any gene: 7. In regard to this clone: No antigen is known for it. At the DNA level, this CDR3 is encoded by other sequences in the same sample as well.

The specimen sequenced was naive CD8+ T cells sorted from blood. The J gene is TRBJ1-5, the V gene TRBV6-1; 7 nucleotides agree with TRBD1. The sequence came from a man aged 18-30 years in good health. The CDR3 here is CASSLTGVGQPQHF. In nucleotides, the CDR3 is TGTGCCAGCAGTCTAACAGGGGTGGGTCAGCCCCAGCATTTT.